This T cell receptor (beta chain) was identified during a study of blood T cell repertoires in COVID-19. For the study at large: Donors in the United States, Italy and Spain gave samples during acute or convalescent COVID-19. T cells, B-cell-depleted T cells, or PBMCs provided the cDNA or gDNA that served as material.

Trimming took 5 bases from V and 1 from J; bases not matched to a gene: 6. From germline, CDR1 is MNHEY and CDR2 SMNVEV (reference sequence). CDR3 length: 16 residues. Original methodology: Estimation of nucleated cell counts relied on the amplification of reference gene primers. Generated by immunoSEQ multiplex PCR, the TCRdb table keeps only in-frame clones and is missing some. Clone size and the V and J calls come from that table; the DNA yielded D and trimming. This table has approximately 110,000 clones, around 88% appearing once. With respect to this clone: Additional DNA sequences in this sample encode the identical CDR3.

Source material: peripheral blood. The clonotype comes from a human donor in a cohort sampled during active COVID-19. The chain couples TRBV27 to TRBJ1-5; 9 nucleotides match TRBD1. CDR3 DNA sequence: TGTGCCAGCAGTACCTTGACAGGGGGAAGCAATCAGCCCCAGCATTTT. The encoded protein is CASSTLTGGSNQPQHF.